This T cell receptor (beta chain) was profiled in a study of shared clonotypes between healthy human individuals. General study findings and limits: The generation probabilities recorded for non-shared clonotypes fell below those of clonotypes shared by all four donors.

Execution of the assay was at deep level. Repertoires were generated with immunoSEQ multiplex PCR, while TCRdb's copy carries only in-frame clones and drops some. The table shows under 1,100,000 clones, with around 76% occurring only once. Notes on this clone: Its antigen is unknown.

Germline CDR1 and CDR2: MNHEY and SVGAGI. The CDR3 runs to 15 residues. Between the trimmed V and J ends, which lost 5 bases and 1 base, there was a span of 13 bases. The sequence was collected from a young man in good health. The chain has TRBV6-5 and TRBJ2-3; D possibly uses TRBD1 or TRBD2 (6 bases each). The specimen sequenced was memory CD4+ T cells sorted from blood. The sample's subset: CD45RA-negative fraction. The CDR3 DNA is TGTGCCAGCAGTCCCTGGGGGGCAGGCACAGATACGCAGTATTTT. It encodes CASSPWGAGTDTQYF.